A selection of T cell receptor beta chains follows, all from one sample in a study of CD8+CD57+ T cells in acquired aplastic anemia. TCRdb analysed the reads with MiXCR anew, one entry per CDR3 protein. The data contain around 190,000 distinct CDR3 sequences, around 59% of them singletons. Sequencing was carried out using sorted CD4+, CD8+, or CD8+CD57+ T cells (not recorded which) from PBMCs. The receptors originated from a human donor in good health, serving as a control. Each CDR3 is given with its conserved first and last residue. The D gene is left open where the match is weak. Expanded clones get a size class; other rows say once, few or many, or leave the size out.

j_call clone_size v_call d_call cdr3_aa cdr3_nt
TRBJ1-6 NA TRBV7-2 TRBD1 CASSLGQAYNSPLHF TGCGCCAGCAGCTTGGGACAGGCTTATAATTCACCCCTCCACTTT
TRBJ1-2 NA TRBV18 NA CASSQHSYGYTF TGTGCCAGCTCCCAACACTCTTATGGCTACACCTTC
TRBJ2-5 many TRBV7-2 TRBD1 CASSLMPGQGQGETQYF TGTGCCAGCAGCTTAATGCCTGGACAGGGGCAGGGAGAGACCCAGTACTTC
TRBJ2-7 NA TRBV15 NA CATSREGGAYEQYF TGTGCCACCAGCAGAGAGGGGGGCGCCTACGAGCAGTACTTC
TRBJ2-7 NA TRBV7-2 NA CASRVGYEQYF TGTGCCAGCAGGGTTGGCTACGAGCAGTACTTC
TRBJ2-7 NA TRBV15 TRBD2 CASSSSGGNYEQYF TGCGCCAGCAGCTCTAGCGGGGGTAACTACGAGCAGTACTTC
TRBJ1-6 many TRBV6-5 NA CASNKYNSPLHF TGTGCCAGCAATAAGTATAATTCACCCCTCCACTTT
TRBJ1-4 NA TRBV19 NA CASSSRDEKLFF TGTGCCAGTAGTTCCAGGGATGAAAAACTGTTTTTT
TRBJ2-6 NA TRBV4-1 NA CASSQLALSSGANVLTF TGCGCCAGCAGCCAATTAGCGCTCAGCTCTGGGGCCAACGTCCTGACTTTC
TRBJ1-1 NA TRBV15 TRBD1 CATATGREAFF TGTGCCACCGCGACAGGGAGAGAAGCTTTCTTT
TRBJ1-2 NA TRBV29-1 NA CSVGGPNGYTF TGCAGCGTTGGAGGCCCTAATGGCTACACCTTC
TRBJ2-3 NA TRBV24-1 NA CATSAAGSTDTQYF TGTGCCACCAGTGCGGCAGGCAGCACAGATACGCAGTATTTT
TRBJ2-5 NA TRBV9 TRBD2 CASSVDLAGGETQYF TGTGCCAGCAGCGTAGACTTAGCGGGGGGAGAGACCCAGTACTTC
TRBJ1-4 many TRBV7-2 NA CASSLWAGSNEKLFF TGTGCCAGCAGCTTATGGGCGGGAAGTAATGAAAAACTGTTTTTT
TRBJ2-1 NA TRBV10-3 TRBD2 CAISEIGREEQFF TGTGCCATCAGTGAAATCGGGAGGGAGGAGCAGTTCTTC
TRBJ1-5 few TRBV18 NA CASSPRQSNSNQPQHF TGTGCCAGCTCACCGAGACAGTCGAATAGCAATCAGCCCCAGCATTTT
TRBJ1-3 once TRBV14 TRBD1 CASSQETGQLNTIYF TGTGCCAGCAGCCAAGAGACGGGACAGCTAAACACCATATATTTT
TRBJ2-7 many TRBV20-1 NA CSARGLASPPYEQYF TGCAGTGCTAGAGGGCTAGCGAGCCCTCCCTACGAGCAGTACTTC
TRBJ1-5 NA TRBV15 NA CATSLRLGNQPQHF TGTGCCACCAGCCTAAGGTTGGGCAATCAGCCCCAGCATTTT
TRBJ1-6 many TRBV27 TRBD1 CATKLGQAYNSPLHF TGTGCCACCAAACTGGGACAGGCTTATAATTCACCCCTCCACTTT
TRBJ2-7 NA TRBV10-2 NA CASSLGPGNQPQQYF TGCGCCAGCAGCTTGGGCCCGGGCAATCAGCCCCAGCAGTACTTC
TRBJ1-2 NA TRBV28 NA CASSEGPNYGYTF TGTGCCAGCAGTGAGGGACCTAACTATGGCTACACCTTC